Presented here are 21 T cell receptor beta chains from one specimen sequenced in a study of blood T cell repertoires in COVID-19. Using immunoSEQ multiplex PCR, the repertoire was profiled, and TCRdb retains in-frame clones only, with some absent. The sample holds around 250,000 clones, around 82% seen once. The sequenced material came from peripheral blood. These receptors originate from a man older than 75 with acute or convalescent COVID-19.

The CDR3 protein is CASSIRGITIGGSYNEQFF. The CDR3 coding sequence is TGTGCCAGTAGTATCAGGGGGATAACAATAGGAGGGTCCTACAATGAGCAGTTCTTC. This chain links TRBV19 with TRBJ2-1, with D possibly TRBD1 on 7 matching bases. This CDR3 contains 19 residues. Germline V gene sequence: CDR1 LNHDA, CDR2 SQIVND (reference sequence). The V and J ends lost 3 bases and 1 base respectively, with 22 bases between them.

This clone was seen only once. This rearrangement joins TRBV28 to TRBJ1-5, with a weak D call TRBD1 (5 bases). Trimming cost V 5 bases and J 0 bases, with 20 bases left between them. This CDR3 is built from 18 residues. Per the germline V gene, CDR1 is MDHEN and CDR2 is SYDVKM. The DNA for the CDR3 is TGTGCCAGCAGTCTAATCTCTGGGCAGGGAGGTAGCAATCAGCCCCAGCATTTT. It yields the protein CASSLISGQGGSNQPQHF.

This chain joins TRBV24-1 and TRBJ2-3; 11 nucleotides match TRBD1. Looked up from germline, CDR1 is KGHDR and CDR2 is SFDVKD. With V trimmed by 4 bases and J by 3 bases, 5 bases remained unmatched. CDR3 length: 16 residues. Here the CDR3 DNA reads TGTGCCACCAGTGAACCTGGGACAGGGGGTACAGATACGCAGTATTTT. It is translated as CATSEPGTGGTDTQYF.

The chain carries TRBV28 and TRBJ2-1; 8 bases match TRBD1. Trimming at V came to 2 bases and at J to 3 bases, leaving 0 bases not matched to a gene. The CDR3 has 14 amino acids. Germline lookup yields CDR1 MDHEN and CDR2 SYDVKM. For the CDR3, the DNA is TGTGCCAGCAGTTTAGACAGGGGCTACAATGAGCAGTTCTTC. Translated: CASSLDRGYNEQFF.

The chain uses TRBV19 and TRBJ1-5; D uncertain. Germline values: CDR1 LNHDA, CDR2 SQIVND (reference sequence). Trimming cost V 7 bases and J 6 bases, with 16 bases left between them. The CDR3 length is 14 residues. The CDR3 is CASMGPREAQPQHF. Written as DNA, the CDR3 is TGTGCCAGTATGGGCCCGAGGGAGGCTCAGCCCCAGCATTTT.

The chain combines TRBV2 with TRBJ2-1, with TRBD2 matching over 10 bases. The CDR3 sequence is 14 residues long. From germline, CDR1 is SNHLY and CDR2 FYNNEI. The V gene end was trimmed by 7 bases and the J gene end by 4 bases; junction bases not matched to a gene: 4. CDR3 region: CASKRLAGYNEQFF. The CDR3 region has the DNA TGTGCCAGCAAAAGACTAGCGGGTTACAATGAGCAGTTCTTC.

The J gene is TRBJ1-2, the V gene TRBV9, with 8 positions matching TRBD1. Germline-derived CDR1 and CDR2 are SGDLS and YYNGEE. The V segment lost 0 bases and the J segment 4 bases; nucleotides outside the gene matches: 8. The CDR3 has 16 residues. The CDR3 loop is CASSVEWGQEVYGYTF. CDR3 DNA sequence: TGTGCCAGCAGCGTAGAGTGGGGACAGGAAGTCTATGGCTACACCTTC.

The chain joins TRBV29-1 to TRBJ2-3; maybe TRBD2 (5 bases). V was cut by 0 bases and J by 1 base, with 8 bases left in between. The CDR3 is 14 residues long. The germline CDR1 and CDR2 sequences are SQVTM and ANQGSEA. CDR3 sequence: CSVEDRRGTDTQYF. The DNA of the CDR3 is TGCAGCGTTGAAGATCGGCGGGGCACAGATACGCAGTATTTT.

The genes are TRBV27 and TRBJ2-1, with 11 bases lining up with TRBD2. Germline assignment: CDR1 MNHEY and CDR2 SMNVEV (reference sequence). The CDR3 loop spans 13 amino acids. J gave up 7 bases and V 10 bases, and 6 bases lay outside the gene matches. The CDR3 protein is CANPGLAENEQFF. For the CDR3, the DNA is TGTGCCAACCCGGGACTAGCGGAAAATGAGCAGTTCTTC.

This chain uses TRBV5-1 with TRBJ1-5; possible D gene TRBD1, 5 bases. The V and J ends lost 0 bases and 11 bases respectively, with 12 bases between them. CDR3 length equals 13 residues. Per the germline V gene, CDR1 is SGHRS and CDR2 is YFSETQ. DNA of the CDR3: TGCGCCAGCAGCTTGGAGGGGCCGGGGGCCCAGCATTTT. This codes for CASSLEGPGAQHF.

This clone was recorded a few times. Here the CDR3 DNA reads TGTGCCAGCAGCTCCTCGCGGGGAAGCAATTCACCCCTCCACTTT. Encoded protein: CASSSSRGSNSPLHF. The rearrangement joins TRBV7-9 to TRBJ1-6, with unresolved D. CDR3 length: 15 residues. Between the trimmed V and J ends, which lost 4 bases and 7 bases, there was a span of 14 bases. Germline V gives CDR1 SEHNR, CDR2 FQNEAQ (reference sequence).

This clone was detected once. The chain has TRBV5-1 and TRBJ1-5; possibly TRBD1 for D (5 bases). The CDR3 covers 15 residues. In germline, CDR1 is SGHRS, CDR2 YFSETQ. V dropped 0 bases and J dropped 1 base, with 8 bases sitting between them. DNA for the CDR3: TGCGCCAGCAGCTTGGGGGGGGTGAGCAATCAGCCCCAGCATTTT. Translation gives CASSLGGVSNQPQHF. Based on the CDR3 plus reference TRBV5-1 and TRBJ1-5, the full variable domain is KAGVTQTPRYLIKTRGQQVTLSCSPISGHRSVSWYQQTPGQGLQFLFEYFSETQRNKGNFPGRFSGRQFSNSRSEMNVSTLELGDSALYLCASSLGGVSNQPQHFGDGTRLSIL.

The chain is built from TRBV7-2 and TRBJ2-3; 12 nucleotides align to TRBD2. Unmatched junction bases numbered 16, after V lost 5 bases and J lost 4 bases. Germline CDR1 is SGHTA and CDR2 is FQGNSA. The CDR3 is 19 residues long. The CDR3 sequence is CASSRWASGGAGGPDTQYF. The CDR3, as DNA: TGTGCCAGCAGCCGTTGGGCTAGCGGGGGGGCGGGGGGCCCAGATACGCAGTATTTT.

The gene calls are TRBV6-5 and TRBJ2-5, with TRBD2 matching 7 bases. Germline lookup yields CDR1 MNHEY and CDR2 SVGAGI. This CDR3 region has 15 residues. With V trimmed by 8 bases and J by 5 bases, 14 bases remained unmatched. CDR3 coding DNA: TGTGCCAGCCGATCCGGGATGGCGGGAGCGGAGACCCAGTACTTC. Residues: CASRSGMAGAETQYF.

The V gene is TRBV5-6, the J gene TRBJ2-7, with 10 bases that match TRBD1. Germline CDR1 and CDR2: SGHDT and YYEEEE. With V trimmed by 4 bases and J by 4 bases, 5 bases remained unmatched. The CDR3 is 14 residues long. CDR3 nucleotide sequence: TGTGCCAGCAGCCACGACAGGGGGCTTTACGAGCAGTACTTC. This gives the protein CASSHDRGLYEQYF.

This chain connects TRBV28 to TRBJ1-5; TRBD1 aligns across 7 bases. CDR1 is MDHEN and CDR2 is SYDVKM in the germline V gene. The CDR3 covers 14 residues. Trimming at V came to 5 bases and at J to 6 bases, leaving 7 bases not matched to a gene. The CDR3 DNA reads TGTGCCAGCAGTGCAGGGGGTTTGGGTCAGCCCCAGCATTTT. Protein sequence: CASSAGGLGQPQHF.

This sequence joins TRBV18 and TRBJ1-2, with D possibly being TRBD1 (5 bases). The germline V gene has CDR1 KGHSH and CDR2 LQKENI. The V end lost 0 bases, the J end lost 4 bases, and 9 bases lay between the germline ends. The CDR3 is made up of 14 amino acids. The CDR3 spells CASSPPGLGYGYTF. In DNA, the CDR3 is TGTGCCAGCTCACCACCGGGGCTTGGCTATGGCTACACCTTC.

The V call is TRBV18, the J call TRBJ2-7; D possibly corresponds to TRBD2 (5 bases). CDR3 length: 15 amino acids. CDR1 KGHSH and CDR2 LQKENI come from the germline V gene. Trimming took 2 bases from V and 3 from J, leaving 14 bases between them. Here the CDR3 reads CASSPWETQGYEQYF. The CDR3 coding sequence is TGTGCCAGCTCACCATGGGAGACCCAAGGCTACGAGCAGTACTTC.

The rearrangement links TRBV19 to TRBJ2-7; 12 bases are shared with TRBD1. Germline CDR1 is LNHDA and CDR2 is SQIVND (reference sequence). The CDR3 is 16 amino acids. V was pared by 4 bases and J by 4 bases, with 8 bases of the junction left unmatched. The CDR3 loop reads CASSKHAGQGAYEQYF. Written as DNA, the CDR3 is TGTGCCAGTAGTAAACACGCGGGACAGGGGGCTTACGAGCAGTACTTC.

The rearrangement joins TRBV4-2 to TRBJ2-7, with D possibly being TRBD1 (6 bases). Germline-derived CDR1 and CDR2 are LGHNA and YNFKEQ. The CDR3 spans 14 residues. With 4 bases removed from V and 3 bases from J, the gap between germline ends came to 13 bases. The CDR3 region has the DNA TGTGCCAGCAGCCGAGAACGGACAGACTACGAGCAGTACTTC. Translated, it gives CASSRERTDYEQYF.

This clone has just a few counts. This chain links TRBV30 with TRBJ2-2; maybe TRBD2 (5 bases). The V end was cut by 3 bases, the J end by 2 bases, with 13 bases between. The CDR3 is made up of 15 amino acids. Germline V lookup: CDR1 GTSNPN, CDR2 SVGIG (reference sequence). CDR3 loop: CAWRDFPFNTGELFF. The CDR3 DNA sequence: TGTGCCTGGAGGGACTTCCCATTCAACACCGGGGAGCTGTTTTTT.